This T cell receptor beta chain was documented in a study of tumor and adjacent non-tumor tissue in lung cancer listed by TCRdb under 2018. Background for the entire study: Patients with adenocarcinoma (over 11), squamous cell carcinoma (2) and small cell lung cancer (1) were included in the cohort. Among the roughly 15 patients, ages ranged from about 31 to 85 years, some 10 were men and 5 were women, and disease was TNM stage I to III. Sequencing produced about 130,000,000 productive TCRbeta reads in total, an average of about 4.17 million reads per sample. The study compared bulk TCRbeta repertoires between lung tumor tissue and matched distant non-tumor lung tissue from some 14 lung cancer patients. For each patient, one tumor sample and one normal lung sample were taken, giving 25 to 30 paired specimens that underwent TCRbeta CDR3 sequencing. What the study reported, not specific to this receptor: Significantly higher TCR diversity was found in younger patients, and higher tumor TCR diversity was associated with shorter overall and disease-free survival. The methods do not name the sequencing platform or mention unique molecular identifiers. Tumor tissue showed significantly greater TCR diversity (inverse Simpson) than normal lung tissue (roughly 430 vs 170, P = 0.0075, Mann-Whitney U test). Only about 16 patients were included in the cohort, and the need for larger samples and more detailed clinical data was noted by the authors. Peripheral blood was not sequenced, so blood TCRbeta repertoires were not examined in the lung cancer patients of the study. In normal lung, the top 100 clones accounted for a significantly larger cumulative share of the repertoire than in tumor tissue.

About this clonotype: Its target antigen remains unknown. An end of the junction does not agree with germline; a read error may underlie this.

The library was built by means of multiplex PCR. Reads for this sample came from an Illumina HiSeq 2500. Following protocols modified from ARM-PCR, the researchers constructed TCRbeta libraries through three rounds of nested PCR with primers (Table S4). Before sequencing, PCR products in the 200-500 bp range were cut out of the gel and cleaned up using the QIAquick gel extraction kit. The paper's data handling went like this. Reads were cleaned using Trimmomatic, were merged into complete CDR3 sequences using FLASH, and were assigned to V(D)J germline segments using MiTCR. Clonal diversity was calculated as the inverse Simpson's index using VDJtools. A read counted as productive if the sequence was in-frame and lacked a premature stop codon. TCRdb handled the public reads itself, with Q25 trimming in fastp and clone calling in MiXCR, and kept productive beta chains. Records with the same CDR3 protein are collapsed into one entry carrying the most frequent genes and DNA. These V and J calls are TCRdb output, not the study's own analysis. In this sample the table shows 100,000 to 150,000 distinct CDR3 sequences, 66% of which occur a single time. Roughly 13% of the sample goes to the ten largest clones.

The CDR3, cysteine through phenylalanine, is 12 amino acids long. The CDR3 DNA has 36 bases and is translated from base 1. CDR1 and CDR2 were assigned from the germline V gene as WSHSY and SAAADI. Bulk unsorted tissue served as the source for RNA extraction, and RNA quality was assessed using a NanoDrop ND-1000 and an Agilent 2100. Donors were newly diagnosed lung cancer patients admitted for thoracic surgery in China between August and November 2014, without prior chemotherapy. Patients who had received previous radiotherapy or chemotherapy, or who had another concurrent cancer, were excluded from the study. Pieces of surgical tissue measuring 1-2 cm3 were kept in RNAlater solution and stored at -80 degrees C until use.

The sequencing input was lung tumor tissue. The TCR originated in a man aged 25-45 years with non-small cell lung cancer. The rearranged segments are TRBV10-2 and TRBJ1-4, with the D segment identity uncertain. The CDR3 has the sequence CASGESDEKLFF. The DNA reads TGCGCCAGCGGTGAGAGTGATGAAAAACTGTTTTTT.